What follows describes a single T cell receptor beta chain. Its specificity is not known. This record belongs to a study of T cells in Graves' hyperthyroidism and ophthalmopathy. Study observations and caveats: Most clonotypes that expanded in the thyroid above 0.001 also showed up in blood.

Researchers amplified the TCR beta CDR3 regions from RNA transcripts. In the first-round RT-PCR of the TCR CDR3, the HTBI primer set was used. Each CDR3 protein is one row after TCRdb ran MiXCR on the multiplex PCR reads. The sample gives 550,000 to 600,000 distinct CDR3 sequences, approximately 16% of which show up once; about 20% is in the top ten. V was clipped by 5 bases and J by 7 bases, with 11 bases between them. Germline V gene sequence: CDR1 SGHTA, CDR2 FQGNSA. The CDR3 runs 13 residues. The authors deemed Graves' hyperthyroidism stable absent ophthalmopathy progression within 18 months. Uncontrolled infection, other autoimmune disease, pregnancy or lactation barred patients from enrollment. Orbital computed tomography, thyroid ultrasound, serum thyroxine and TRAb, and clinical symptoms together informed the diagnoses.

The J gene is TRBJ2-2, the V gene TRBV7-2; no clear D. The receptor was derived from a woman in her late teens or twenties with Graves' hyperthyroidism. Sample: blood. CDR3 loop: CASSLTRNGELFF. CDR3 DNA sequence: TGTGCCAGCAGCCTAACAAGGAACGGGGAGCTGTTTTTT.